This T cell receptor beta chain was documented in a study of cytomegalovirus exposure and HLA in healthy donors. PCR primers comprised 60 Vbeta and 13 Jbeta primers. Sequencing used immunoSEQ multiplex PCR; TCRdb keeps in-frame clones, though not all of them. Of fewer than 120,000 clones listed, 76% are singletons. The length of the CDR3 is 15 residues. Germline loops: CDR1 SGHRS, CDR2 YFSETQ. V trimming: 0 bases; J trimming: 7 bases; junction bases outside the gene matches: 8. This chain uses TRBV5-1 with TRBJ1-1, with 8 positions matching TRBD1. The clonotype comes from a man aged 25 to 45 in good health and CMV-seropositive. The specimen sequenced was PBMCs. CDR3 coding DNA: TGCGCCAGCAGCTTGGAGGTTCAGGGGGCCGATGAAGCTTTCTTT. Protein sequence: CASSLEVQGADEAFF.